These 24 T cell receptor beta chains were sequenced from one sample in a study of spatial heterogeneity in lung cancer. Study findings and constraints: Intratumoral expanded alpha and beta TCR counts were found to track tumor mutation counts.

Time point specified: sample taken at primary tumor resection. TCRdb ran MiXCR on the 5' RACE reads and lists one entry per CDR3 protein. The sample has thousands of distinct CDR3 sequences; under 1.5% are singletons. What these receptors recognize is not known. Sequencing was performed on lung tumor tissue, taken at surgery. The receptors derive from a male donor with early-stage non-small cell lung cancer.

At least ten counts were recorded for this clonotype. CDR3 DNA sequence: TGTGCCAGCAGCTTCCGGACAGTGACTGAAGCTTTCTTT. It encodes CASSFRTVTEAFF. J is TRBJ1-1 and V is TRBV5-5; tentative D call: TRBD1 (6 bases). V was cut by 2 bases and J by 5 bases, with 10 bases left in between. Germline V gene lookup returns CDR1 SGHKS and CDR2 YYEKEE (reference sequence). The CDR3 is made up of 13 amino acids.

This clonotype was counted at least ten times. This chain joins TRBV12-3 or TRBV12-4 and TRBJ1-1, with D hard to call. The CDR3 spans 14 residues. The V end lost 2 bases, the J end lost 1 base, and 8 bases lay between the germline ends. The CDR3 region is CASSLTAGNTEAFF. The CDR3, as DNA: TGTGCCAGCAGTTTAACTGCCGGGAACACTGAAGCTTTCTTT.

This clonotype was observed many times. The chain is built from TRBV27 and TRBJ1-1, with D perhaps TRBD1 (5 bases). The germline CDR1 and CDR2 sequences are MNHEY and SMNVEV (reference sequence). The V end was cut by 4 bases, the J end by 6 bases, with 21 bases between. This CDR3 spans 16 amino acids. The CDR3 bases are TGTGCCAGCAGTTCCCCGGGAGGGGAAGGTCGAGCTGAAGCTTTCTTT. This translates into CASSSPGGEGRAEAFF.

This clonotype showed up many times. The V gene is TRBV20-1, the J gene TRBJ2-2, with 8 bases identical to TRBD2. The V gene end was trimmed by 1 base and the J gene end by 6 bases; junction bases not matched to a gene: 4. CDR3 length equals 14 residues. The V gene's germline CDR1 is DFQATT and CDR2 SNEGSKA (reference sequence). The CDR3 DNA reads TGCAGTGCTAGAGTGGAGCGGGAGCCCGGGGAGCTGTTTTTT. It specifies CSARVEREPGELFF.

The table lists this clonotype with many counts. The chain joins TRBV19 to TRBJ2-1; D assignment may be TRBD1 or TRBD2 (6 bases each). The CDR3 covers 17 residues. Germline CDR1 LNHDA, CDR2 SQIVND (reference sequence). The V end was cut by 1 base, the J end by 5 bases, with 18 bases between. The CDR3 bases are TGTGCCAGTAGTATAGGACTTAGGAGGGACAAGAACAATGAGCAGTTCTTC. Protein: CASSIGLRRDKNNEQFF.

By share, this clonotype ranks as medium-sized. The CDR3 region is CASSPLGVTNTEAFF. The CDR3 DNA follows: TGTGCCAGCAGCCCTCTCGGGGTTACGAACACTGAAGCTTTCTTT. The V and J genes are TRBV5-4 and TRBJ1-1; D not certain. There are 15 residues in the CDR3. Germline V gene sequence: CDR1 SGHNT, CDR2 YYREEE (reference sequence). V lost 4 bases and J lost 1, with 14 bases in between.

In this sample, this clonotype is medium-sized. The chain employs TRBV20-1 and TRBJ2-7, with TRBD2 as a possible D gene (6 bases). The CDR3 length is 14 residues. V was cut by 6 bases and J by 3 bases, with 18 bases left in between. Germline CDR1 DFQATT, CDR2 SNEGSKA (reference sequence). The CDR3 here is CSAWAGTELYEQYF. The CDR3 nucleotides read TGCAGTGCCTGGGCCGGGACTGAGCTCTACGAGCAGTACTTC.

This clonotype is medium-sized. The chain links TRBV9 to TRBJ1-4; 12 nucleotides align to TRBD1. The CDR3 has 18 amino acids. J gave up 2 bases and V 3 bases, and 8 bases lay outside the gene matches. Germline V gene sequence: CDR1 SGDLS, CDR2 YYNGEE. CDR3 sequence: CASSAEGTGGLTNEKLFF. The CDR3 nucleotides read TGTGCCAGCAGCGCTGAAGGGACAGGGGGCCTGACTAATGAAAAACTGTTTTTT.

This clonotype qualifies as medium-sized. The V and J genes are TRBV20-1 and TRBJ2-7; TRBD2 matches at 9 bases. The V gene end was trimmed by 0 bases and the J gene end by 6 bases; junction bases not matched to a gene: 6. The CDR3 runs to 14 residues. CDR1 is DFQATT, CDR2 SNEGSKA, per germline (reference sequence). The CDR3 DNA sequence: TGCAGTGCTAGAGACTTAGCGGGAGTCGGCGAGCAGTACTTC. Its translation: CSARDLAGVGEQYF.

This clonotype was recorded at least ten times. This sequence joins TRBV5-1 and TRBJ1-2; a possible D gene is TRBD1 (6 bases). The germline V gene encodes CDR1 SGHRS and CDR2 YFSETQ. The CDR3 spans 15 residues. Trimming took 0 bases from V and 6 from J, leaving 15 bases between them. The CDR3 reads CASSLVGGGRDGYTF. CDR3 bases: TGCGCCAGCAGCTTGGTTGGAGGGGGACGAGATGGCTACACCTTC.

Within the sample, this clonotype is medium-sized. The chain links TRBV20-1 to TRBJ1-1; perhaps TRBD1 as D (6 bases). Germline assignment: CDR1 DFQATT and CDR2 SNEGSKA (reference sequence). CDR3 length: 15 residues. The V end lost 0 bases, the J end lost 5 bases, and 16 bases lay between the germline ends. In DNA form, the CDR3 reads TGCAGTGCTAGAGATAGGCAGGGGTACGAGACTGAAGCTTTCTTT. It yields the protein CSARDRQGYETEAFF.

This clonotype is medium-sized. As DNA, the CDR3 is TGTGCCTGGAGTGTACGATCCAGGTCCCAAGGCTACACCTTC. Protein: CAWSVRSRSQGYTF. This chain joins TRBV30 and TRBJ1-2, with D unclear. V was pared by 0 bases and J by 8 bases, with 16 bases between. Germline V lookup: CDR1 GTSNPN, CDR2 SVGIG (reference sequence). The CDR3 totals 14 residues.

Ten or more counts support this clonotype. The J gene is TRBJ2-5, the V gene TRBV14, with D possibly matching TRBD2 (6 bases). CDR1 and CDR2 from the germline V gene are SGHDN and FVKESK. The CDR3 runs to 14 residues. Trimming removed 1 base at V and 7 bases at J, with 13 bases between. The CDR3 loop is CASSQVPAGGTQYF. Written as DNA, the CDR3 is TGTGCCAGCAGCCAAGTTCCCGCCGGGGGGACCCAGTACTTC.

The table lists this clonotype with many counts. This chain uses TRBV6-1 with TRBJ1-1; TRBD1 aligns across 8 bases. Germline V CDR1 and CDR2: MNHNS, SASEGT. V lost 4 bases, J lost 0 bases, and 4 bases stayed unmatched. CDR3 length: 15 amino acids. The CDR3 region is CASSGDRLLNTEAFF. CDR3 DNA sequence: TGTGCCAGCAGTGGGGACAGGCTTTTGAACACTGAAGCTTTCTTT.

In its sample, this clonotype ranks as medium-sized. The chain recombines TRBV11-1 with TRBJ2-2; D uncertain. Per the germline V gene, CDR1 is SGHAT and CDR2 is FQDESV (reference sequence). CDR3 length equals 14 residues. Trimming took off 1 base at V and 3 bases at J, with 6 bases between the two ends. CDR3: CASSLDGYTGELFF. The DNA for the CDR3 is TGTGCCAGCAGCTTAGACGGATACACCGGGGAGCTGTTTTTT.

The table lists this clonotype with many counts. The genes are TRBV6-1 and TRBJ1-2; a weak D match, TRBD1 (5 bases). The germline CDR1 and CDR2 sequences are MNHNS and SASEGT. The CDR3 covers 15 residues. Deletions cut 3 bases from V and 6 bases from J, with 17 bases between. This chain's CDR3 is CASSEKTGTVHGYTF. CDR3 sequence (DNA): TGTGCCAGCAGTGAGAAGACTGGGACGGTTCATGGCTACACCTTC.

By share, this clonotype counts as large. The genes are TRBV5-5 and TRBJ2-3; 13 positions match TRBD2. CDR3 size: 17 residues. The germline V gene has CDR1 SGHKS and CDR2 YYEKEE (reference sequence). V was pared by 4 bases and J by 2 bases, with 7 bases of the junction left unmatched. DNA for the CDR3: TGTGCCAGCAGCCTCCGACTAGCGGGGGGCCCCACAGATACGCAGTATTTT. Translated, it gives CASSLRLAGGPTDTQYF. The whole variable domain, remainder taken from reference TRBV5-5 and TRBJ2-3, is DAGVTQSPTHLIKTRGQQVTLRCSPISGHKSVSWYQQVLGQGPQFIFQYYEKEERGRGNFPDRFSARQFPNYSSELNVNALLLGDSALYLCASSLRLAGGPTDTQYFGPGTRLTVL.

This clonotype was picked up many times. V gene TRBV24-1 combines with J gene TRBJ1-5, with 7 positions matching TRBD1. Per the germline V gene, CDR1 is KGHDR and CDR2 is SFDVKD. The CDR3 length is 13 residues. The junction had 2 bases not matched to a gene; V was cut back by 5 bases and J by 5 bases. The CDR3 DNA reads TGTGCCACCAGTGGACAGGGTTATCAGCCCCAGCATTTT. Translating it yields CATSGQGYQPQHF.

This clonotype has a count of ten or more. This chain uses TRBV27 with TRBJ1-1; tentatively, D is TRBD1 (5 bases). Between the trimmed V and J ends, which lost 5 bases and 11 bases, there was a span of 21 bases. Germline lookup yields CDR1 MNHEY and CDR2 SMNVEV (reference sequence). CDR3 length equals 14 residues. As DNA, the CDR3 is TGTGCCAGCAGTCCTTGGGGCAACGTAGGCAAGGCTTTCTTT. The encoded protein is CASSPWGNVGKAFF.

This clonotype has ten or more counts. The chain recombines TRBV12-3 or TRBV12-4 with TRBJ1-5, with D possibly TRBD1 on 6 matching bases. This CDR3 has 15 amino acids. V was pared by 4 bases and J by 0 bases, with 10 bases between. CDR3 nucleotide sequence: TGTGCCAGCAGTTGGGGGGGCCATAGCAATCAGCCCCAGCATTTT. Protein product: CASSWGGHSNQPQHF.

This clonotype was seen repeatedly, ten times or more. Since a much larger clone is just one base distant, this may be a read error. This chain joins TRBV6-1 and TRBJ1-4; the match to TRBD1 covers 12 bases. The CDR3 consists of 20 residues. V trimming: 5 bases; J trimming: 2 bases; junction bases outside the gene matches: 15. The germline CDR1 and CDR2 sequences are MNHNS and SASEGT. CDR3 region: CASSTKPGQGASGTNEKLFF. For the CDR3, the DNA is TGTGCCAGCAGTACAAAACCGGGACAGGGGGCATCGGGCACTAATGAAAAACTGTTTTTT.

By share, this clonotype ranks as medium-sized (0.01 to 0.1%). This chain connects TRBV19 to TRBJ2-5; 7 bases map to TRBD2. The germline CDR1 and CDR2 sequences are LNHDA and SQIVND (reference sequence). J was trimmed by 4 bases and V by 6 bases; bases with no gene match: 5. The CDR3 is 13 amino acids. In nucleotides, the CDR3 is TGTGCCAGTAGCCGCCCGGGGGGAGAGACCCAGTACTTC. Its translation: CASSRPGGETQYF. Full variable domain (remainder filled in from reference TRBV19 and TRBJ2-5): DGGITQSPKYLFRKEGQNVTLSCEQNLNHDAMYWYRQDPGQGLRLIYYSQIVNDFQKGDIAEGYSVSREKKESFPLTVTSAQKNPTAFYLCASSRPGGETQYFGPGTRLLVL.

This clonotype was picked up many times. The chain couples TRBV6-5 to TRBJ1-5; D is unresolved. V was cut by 0 bases and J by 5 bases, with 5 bases left in between. CDR1 and CDR2 (germline): MNHEY, SVGAGI. The CDR3 length is 13 residues. The CDR3 spells CASSYSLDQPQHF. As DNA, the CDR3 is TGTGCCAGCAGTTACTCTTTGGATCAGCCCCAGCATTTT.

By frequency in the sample, this clonotype is medium-sized. This rearrangement joins TRBV7-2 to TRBJ1-3; unclear D gene. The CDR3 spans 13 residues. V was clipped by 8 bases and J by 4 bases, with 12 bases between them. The germline V gene encodes CDR1 SGHTA and CDR2 FQGNSA. The CDR3 protein is CASSSTSGNTIYF. CDR3 nucleotides: TGTGCCAGCTCGAGTACTTCGGGAAACACCATATATTTT.